This section outlines one TCR beta chain sequence together with its context. This clonotype turned up a few times. What this receptor recognizes is not known. Base qualities are not provided; no much larger clone lies one nucleotide away. The data were obtained in a study of T cells in Graves' hyperthyroidism and ophthalmopathy (dated by TCRdb to between 2018 and 2021). Turning to the overall study: Peripheral blood was collected at initial diagnosis, before any treatment. TCR Vbeta CDR3 sequencing of some 140 peripheral blood samples (roughly 41 ophthalmopathy, 75 to 85 hyperthyroidism and some 17 progressor patients) is reported in the paper. Whether ophthalmopathy could be predicted prospectively was tested in an independent validation cohort made up of 18 to 20 hyperthyroidism patients plus 17 patients who later progressed to ophthalmopathy. A discovery cohort of about 95 patients, about 44 with Graves' ophthalmopathy and 57 with stable Graves' hyperthyroidism, was used to find distinguishing TCR V-J signatures. The roughly 90 discovery patients were divided at random into training and test sets in a 7:3 ratio. After blood sampling, hyperthyroidism patients were treated with methimazole at a starting dose of 30 mg daily, and ophthalmopathy patients were treated with high-dose intravenous methylprednisolone. Thyroid tissue and blood T-cell repertoires from about six Graves' hyperthyroidism patients were also compared in the study.

Moderately to severely active disease, a Clinical Activity Score of at least 3, a NOSPECS grade of at least 4, and a duration under 3 months were present in ophthalmopathy patients. Any patient with an uncontrolled infection, another autoimmune disease, pregnancy or lactation was excluded. Diagnoses relied on clinical symptoms, serum thyroxine and TRAb, thyroid ultrasound and orbital computed tomography. PBMCs were isolated from about 9.1 ml of fresh peripheral blood by Ficoll-Paque density gradient centrifugation. Total RNA was extracted with Trizol reagent, and quality was checked on an Agilent 2100 Bioanalyzer. Here is what the overall study found, with its caveats: Sample size was not statistically predetermined, and investigators were not blinded to group allocation. Blood samples also contained most of the expanded thyroid clonotypes (frequency above 0.001), which suggests that blood repertoires may reflect thyroid immune responses. During validation, the model predicted progression to ophthalmopathy a median of approximately 6 months ahead of onset, with approximately 71% sensitivity and under 85% specificity. In cross-validation, a model built on a 13 V-J signature told ophthalmopathy apart from stable hyperthyroidism with under 90% sensitivity and around 83% specificity, and in testing the same model reached 80%/75%.

At the junction V is shortened by 5 bases and J by 8 bases, with 19 bases in between. Including the terminal cysteine and phenylalanine, the CDR3 comprises 15 residues. Kept here is only the CDR3 DNA, which spans 45 bases and is read in frame from base 1. CDR1 and CDR2 are drawn from the germline V gene: SGHVS, FQNEAQ. The TCR beta CDR3 regions were amplified from the RNA transcripts. The first round of RT-PCR for the TCR CDR3 was performed with the HTBI primer set and the Qiagen OneStep RT-PCR kit. The libraries were constructed in a second round of multiplex PCR and then size-selected and purified. Sequencing of the libraries was done on an Illumina HiSeq2000 using paired-end 100 bp reads. As for the authors' bioinformatics: SOAPnuke was used to process the raw data, removing reads that contained adapters or uncalled bases, had a mean Phred below 15, or lacked an exact match to the constant primer or identifier. COPE v1.2.5 was used to merge high-quality paired reads, and clonotypes were defined as unique nucleotide sequences. MiTCR v1.1 was used to align the clonotypes against IMGT TRBV, TRBD and TRBJ reference segments. Analysis was restricted to V-J combinations with a frequency above 0.0001, which covered 99.2% of repertoires. The TCS score was defined as F50 (clonal expansion) divided by E x V (chaos), with BLOSUM62-based TCRdist calculated between CDR3 peptides within each V-J. Welch's t-statistics and random forest reduced fewer than 550 V-J features to under 15, which were used in a naive Bayes classifier (R e1071). TCRdb trimmed public reads at Q25 via fastp, called clones via MiXCR and kept in-frame beta chains. A single entry per CDR3 protein holds the most common genes and DNA from its merged rows. The V and J calls were not made by the authors but by TCRdb's processing. The sample records 530,000 or so distinct CDR3 sequences, roughly a sixth of which are singletons. Roughly 18% of the sample is taken by the ten largest.

The receptor was isolated from a woman aged 18-35 years with Graves' ophthalmopathy. Sequencing used blood. The V gene is TRBV7-8 and the J gene is TRBJ1-5, with the D gene not confidently named. The nucleotide sequence reads TGTGCCAGCAGCCTGGATCCGGGCTACCACGAGCCCCAGCATTTT. Its translation reads: CASSLDPGYHEPQHF.